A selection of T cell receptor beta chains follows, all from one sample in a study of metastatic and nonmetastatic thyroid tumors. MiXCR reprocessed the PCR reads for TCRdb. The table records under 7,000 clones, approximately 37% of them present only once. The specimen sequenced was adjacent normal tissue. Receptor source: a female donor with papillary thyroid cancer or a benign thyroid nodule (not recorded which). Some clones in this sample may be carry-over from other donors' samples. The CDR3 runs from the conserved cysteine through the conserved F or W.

cdr3_aa: CASSDPLSDGPRNEQFF; v_call: TRBV2; j_call: TRBJ2-1
cdr3_aa: CASSYSDRRNTEAFF; v_call: TRBV6-2/TRBV6-3; j_call: TRBJ1-1
cdr3_aa: CASSLFSNTEAFF; v_call: TRBV11-1; j_call: TRBJ1-1
cdr3_aa: CASSPGRNDSPLHF; v_call: TRBV12-3/TRBV12-4; j_call: TRBJ1-6
cdr3_aa: CASSEGRDLRSQTQYF; v_call: TRBV6-1; j_call: TRBJ2-5
cdr3_aa: CSINLNSYEQYF; v_call: TRBV12-3/TRBV12-4; j_call: TRBJ2-7
cdr3_aa: CASSTPGPPYGYTF; v_call: TRBV19; j_call: TRBJ1-2
cdr3_aa: CASSFYPGGNNEQFF; v_call: TRBV12-3/TRBV12-4; j_call: TRBJ2-1
cdr3_aa: CASSDSTGGADTQYF; v_call: TRBV6-4; j_call: TRBJ2-3
cdr3_aa: CASSYRGGVYGYTF; v_call: TRBV5-1; j_call: TRBJ1-2
cdr3_aa: CASSPRSILDRSNEKLFF; v_call: TRBV11-2; j_call: TRBJ1-4
cdr3_aa: CASSRTSGRLSDTQYF; v_call: TRBV4-2; j_call: TRBJ2-3
cdr3_aa: CASSPTADEQYF; v_call: TRBV11-2; j_call: TRBJ2-7
cdr3_aa: CSARDQTSSYEQYF; v_call: TRBV20-1; j_call: TRBJ2-7
cdr3_aa: CASSHRDSRGYTF; v_call: TRBV3-1; j_call: TRBJ1-2
cdr3_aa: CASREGLAGGPYEQYF; v_call: TRBV6-1; j_call: TRBJ2-7
cdr3_aa: CASSFQGANTEAFF; v_call: TRBV5-1; j_call: TRBJ1-1
cdr3_aa: CASRNYRVSASDTQYF; v_call: TRBV6-1; j_call: TRBJ2-3